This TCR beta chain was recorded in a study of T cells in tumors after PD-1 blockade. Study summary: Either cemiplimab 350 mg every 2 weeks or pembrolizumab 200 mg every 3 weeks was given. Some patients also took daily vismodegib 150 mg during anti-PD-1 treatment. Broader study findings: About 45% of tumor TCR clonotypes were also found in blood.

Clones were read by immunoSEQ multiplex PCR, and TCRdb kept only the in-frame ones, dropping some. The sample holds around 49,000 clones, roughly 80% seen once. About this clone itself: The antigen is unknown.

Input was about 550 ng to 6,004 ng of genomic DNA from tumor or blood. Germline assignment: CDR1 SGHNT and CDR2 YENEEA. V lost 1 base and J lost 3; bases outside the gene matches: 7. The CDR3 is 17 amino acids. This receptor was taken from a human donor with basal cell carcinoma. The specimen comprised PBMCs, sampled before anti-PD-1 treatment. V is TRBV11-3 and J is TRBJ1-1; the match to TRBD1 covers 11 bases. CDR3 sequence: CASSLGDRGFDDTEAFF. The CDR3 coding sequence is TGTGCCAGCAGCTTAGGGGACAGGGGGTTTGACGACACTGAAGCTTTCTTT.